The T cell receptor (beta chain) described here comes from a study of CD8 T cells in ankylosing spondylitis. V lost 8 bases and J lost 8, with 10 bases in between. The CDR3 spans 12 residues. From germline, CDR1 is SEHNR and CDR2 FQNEAQ (reference sequence). Findings and limits, study-wide: With a CD8+ phenotype, disease-linked clones were relatively rare in peripheral blood. A TCR beta motif of 7 to 9 highly homologous variants seemed to mark ankylosing spondylitis blood. From matched ankylosing spondylitis synovial fluid, disease-linked clones were reportedly recovered at significantly enriched levels. Reports of some motif variants in reactive arthritis synovial fluid and blood predate this one.

Turning to this clonotype: Antigen: not known.

Quantitative 5'-RACE with molecular barcodes was used to make the TCR beta libraries. TCRdb reprocessed the 5' RACE reads with MiXCR, giving one entry per CDR3 protein. The data hold about 420,000 distinct CDR3 sequences, with around 24% observed a single time. This clonotype was obtained from a male donor with ankylosing spondylitis. Sequenced sample: blood, either unsorted or a sorted T cell fraction (not recorded which). The gene calls are TRBV7-9 and TRBJ1-6; D is possibly TRBD1 (5 bases). The CDR3, as DNA: TGTGCCAGCCGTCTACAGGATTCACCCCTCCACTTT. Translating gives CASRLQDSPLHF.